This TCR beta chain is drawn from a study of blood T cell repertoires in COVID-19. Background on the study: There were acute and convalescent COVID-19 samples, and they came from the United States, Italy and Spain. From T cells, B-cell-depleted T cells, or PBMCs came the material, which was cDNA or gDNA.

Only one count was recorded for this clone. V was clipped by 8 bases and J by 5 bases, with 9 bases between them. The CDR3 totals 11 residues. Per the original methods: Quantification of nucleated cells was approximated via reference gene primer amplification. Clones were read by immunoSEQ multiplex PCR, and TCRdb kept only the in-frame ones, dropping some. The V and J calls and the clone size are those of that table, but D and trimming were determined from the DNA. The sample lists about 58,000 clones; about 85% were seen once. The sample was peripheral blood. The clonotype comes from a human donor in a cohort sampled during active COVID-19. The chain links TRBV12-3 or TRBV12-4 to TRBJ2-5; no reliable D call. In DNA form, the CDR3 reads TGTGCCAGCCTCTCTCTGGAGACCCAGTACTTC. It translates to CASLSLETQYF.